These 26 T cell receptor beta chains were sequenced from one sample in a study of blood T cell repertoires in COVID-19. Profiling relied on immunoSEQ multiplex PCR, and the TCRdb table lists in-frame clones only, not all of them. Among some 100,000 clones listed, less than 85% were seen once. Sequenced sample: peripheral blood. The receptors originated from a man aged 65 to 85 with COVID-19, enrolled during active disease.

The V gene is TRBV28, the J gene TRBJ1-6; 10 bases are a match to TRBD1. The CDR3 has 15 amino acids. Per the germline V gene, CDR1 is MDHEN and CDR2 is SYDVKM. Trimming cost V 5 bases and J 10 bases; bases outside gene matches: 8. The CDR3 here is CASSTPGQGSSPLHF. DNA of the CDR3: TGTGCCAGCAGTACCCCGGGACAGGGGTCCTCACCCCTCCACTTT.

The chain has TRBV9 and TRBJ2-3; D is possibly TRBD2 (5 bases). Trimming pared 3 bases from V and 3 bases from J, leaving 14 bases between. Germline V gene sequence: CDR1 SGDLS, CDR2 YYNGEE. The CDR3 consists of 15 residues. Here the CDR3 DNA reads TGTGCCAGCAGCGCAGTCGCGCTAGCTACAGATACGCAGTATTTT. Translated: CASSAVALATDTQYF.

Notes on this clone: Its ends do not fully match the called genes, so a read error is possible. The chain's CDR3 is CASSLGRAEDTQYF. The CDR3 DNA reads as TGTGCCAGCAGTTTGGGCAGGGCCGAAGATACGCAGTATTTT. The chain joins TRBV5-4 to TRBJ2-3; possible D gene TRBD1, 5 bases. Germline CDR1 SGHNT, CDR2 YYREEE (reference sequence). CDR3 length: 14 amino acids. Supplemented by reference TRBV5-4 and TRBJ2-3, the full variable domain reads ETGVTQSPTHLIKTRGQQVTLRCSSQSGHNTVSWYQQALGQGPQFIFQYYREEENGRGNFPPRFSGLQFPNYSSELNVNALELDDSALYLCASSLGRAEDTQYFGPGTRLTVL.

V and J are TRBV7-6 and TRBJ1-1, with 7 bases that match TRBD1. V shed 5 bases and J 5 bases; nucleotides not matched to a gene: 5. This CDR3 contains 13 residues. CDR1 is SGHVS, CDR2 FNYEAQ, per germline. The CDR3: CASSDRVRTEAFF. DNA of the CDR3: TGTGCCAGCAGCGACAGGGTGCGGACTGAAGCTTTCTTT.

The rearrangement uses TRBV3-1 (or the pseudogene TRBV3-2) and TRBJ1-6; 8 bases agree with TRBD1. V shed 5 bases and J 8 bases; nucleotides not matched to a gene: 8. CDR3 size: 15 residues. Germline assignment: CDR1 LGHDT and CDR2 YNNKEL (reference sequence). The CDR3 region has the DNA TGTGCCAGCAGCTCCCGGACAGGGACTTATTCACCCCTCCACTTT. Amino acid sequence: CASSSRTGTYSPLHF.

The chain couples TRBV19 to TRBJ2-5; D gene ambiguous. This CDR3 has 13 amino acids. V dropped 4 bases and J dropped 2 bases, with 8 bases sitting between them. Germline lookup yields CDR1 LNHDA and CDR2 SQIVND (reference sequence). In nucleotides, the CDR3 is TGTGCCAGTAGTACCACATGGCAAGAGACCCAGTACTTC. This gives the protein CASSTTWQETQYF.

The rearrangement joins TRBV24-1 to TRBJ1-4; TRBD1 matches 8 bases. Germline CDR1 KGHDR, CDR2 SFDVKD. The CDR3 totals 16 residues. The V and J ends lost 9 bases and 5 bases, in that order; junction bases with no gene match: 13. CDR3 sequence (DNA): TGTGCCACCTCCGGGACAGGAATTCCGGCGAATGAAAAACTGTTTTTT. As protein: CATSGTGIPANEKLFF.

V is TRBV25-1 and J is TRBJ2-1; D might be TRBD2 (5 bases). This CDR3 has 17 amino acids. V lost 5 bases and J lost 2, with 19 bases in between. Germline loops: CDR1 MGHDK, CDR2 SYGVNS. The CDR3 DNA reads TGTGCCAGCAGTACAGCGGAACCCACGGGGACCTACAATGAGCAGTTCTTC. Its protein is CASSTAEPTGTYNEQFF. Supplemented by reference TRBV25-1 and TRBJ2-1, the full variable domain reads EADIYQTPRYLVIGTGKKITLECSQTMGHDKMYWYQQDPGMELHLIHYSYGVNSTEKGDLSSESTVSRIRTEHFPLTLESARPSHTSQYLCASSTAEPTGTYNEQFFGPGTRLTVL.

The V and J genes are TRBV28 and TRBJ2-7; 15 nucleotides agree with TRBD2. The trim removed 6 bases at V and 6 bases at J, leaving 9 bases unmatched. The CDR3 runs 16 residues. Germline V gene lookup returns CDR1 MDHEN and CDR2 SYDVKM. The CDR3 nucleotides are TGTGCCAGCAGCCTAGGACTAGCGGGAGGGCCTGGCGAGCAGTACTTC. It specifies CASSLGLAGGPGEQYF.

The chain recombines TRBV9 with TRBJ1-3, with TRBD1 as a possible D gene (5 bases). The CDR3 has 16 amino acids. Trimming took 2 bases from V and 4 from J, leaving 16 bases between them. CDR1 is SGDLS, CDR2 YYNGEE, per germline. CDR3 loop: CASSVREGSSGNTIYF. CDR3 in DNA: TGTGCCAGCAGCGTCAGGGAGGGTTCATCGGGAAACACCATATATTTT. The full variable domain, rest sourced from reference TRBV9 and TRBJ1-3, is DSGVTQTPKHLITATGQRVTLRCSPRSGDLSVYWYQQSLDQGLQFLIQYYNGEERAKGNILERFSAQQFPDLHSELNLSSLELGDSALYFCASSVREGSSGNTIYFGEGSWLTVV.

This clone was seen only a few times. The gene calls are TRBV7-9 and TRBJ1-4, with 7 bases that match TRBD1. The CDR3 consists of 14 residues. Germline trimming cut 5 bases from V and 4 bases from J; bases unmatched to any gene: 4. Germline CDR1 and CDR2: SEHNR and FQNEAQ (reference sequence). This CDR3 reads CASSPGGFNEKLFF. The CDR3 nucleotides are TGTGCCAGCAGCCCAGGGGGGTTTAATGAAAAACTGTTTTTT.

The rearrangement uses TRBV7-9 and TRBJ2-7; maybe TRBD1 (6 bases). Germline loops: CDR1 SEHNR, CDR2 FQNEAQ (reference sequence). CDR3 length equals 14 residues. V was trimmed by 4 bases and J by 5 bases, leaving 15 bases between them. CDR3 protein: CASSSTGYYDEQYF. CDR3 DNA sequence: TGTGCCAGCAGCTCTACAGGGTATTACGACGAGCAGTACTTC.

The chain uses TRBV3-1 (or the pseudogene TRBV3-2) and TRBJ2-2; possibly TRBD2 for D (6 bases). The V end was cut by 1 base, the J end by 7 bases, with 13 bases between. The CDR3 runs to 15 residues. CDR1 is LGHDT and CDR2 is YNNKEL in the germline V gene (reference sequence). CDR3 amino acids: CASSQGPGARGELFF. The CDR3, as DNA: TGTGCCAGCAGCCAAGGGCCGGGAGCGCGCGGGGAGCTGTTTTTT.

This clone was seen more than once but under ten times. This chain uses TRBV18 with TRBJ2-1; the match to TRBD2 covers 12 bases. There are 16 residues in the CDR3. CDR1 and CDR2 from the germline V gene are KGHSH and LQKENI. The V and J ends lost 0 bases and 10 bases, in that order; junction bases with no gene match: 7. CDR3 in amino acids: CASSPPMASGRGEQFF. The CDR3 nucleotides read TGTGCCAGCTCACCACCAATGGCTAGCGGGAGGGGGGAGCAGTTCTTC.

The DNA for the CDR3 is TGCGCCAGCAGCCTGGACATGGCAGCCTACGAGCAGTACTTC. Translated: CASSLDMAAYEQYF. The chain is built from TRBV4-3 and TRBJ2-7, with D possibly TRBD1 on 5 matching bases. Between the trimmed V and J ends, which lost 4 bases and 2 bases, there was a span of 12 bases. The CDR3 is 14 residues long. Per the germline V gene, CDR1 is LGHNA and CDR2 is YSLEER.

The chain recombines TRBV27 with TRBJ2-7, with 9 positions matching TRBD2. This CDR3 has 14 amino acids. V shed 4 bases, J shed 2 bases, and the junction held 3 bases outside the gene matches. CDR1 MNHEY and CDR2 SMNVEV come from the germline V gene (reference sequence). The CDR3 DNA is TGTGCCAGCAGTTCGCTAGCGGGAACCTACGAGCAGTACTTC. Amino acid sequence: CASSSLAGTYEQYF.

This clone was seen only a few times. The chain couples TRBV28 to TRBJ1-5, with D unclear. The CDR3 loop spans 13 amino acids. Trimming removed 6 bases from V and 6 bases from J, with 12 bases in between. Looked up from germline, CDR1 is MDHEN and CDR2 is SYDVKM. In DNA, the CDR3 is TGTGCCAGCAGCACCCTTACCGGTCAGCCCCAGCATTTT. Translating gives CASSTLTGQPQHF.

The V and J genes are TRBV7-3 and TRBJ2-1; TRBD2 matches 7 bases. There are 15 residues in the CDR3. Germline CDR1 SGHTA, CDR2 FQGTGA. Losses at the gene ends were 10 bases for V and 5 bases for J; bases not matched to a gene: 14. CDR3 nucleotides: TGTGCCACCCGGGGAGGGGCCGGGAGCAACAATGAGCAGTTCTTC. Translation: CATRGGAGSNNEQFF.

This clone was observed a handful of times. This chain links TRBV10-3 with TRBJ2-1, with D possibly TRBD1 on 5 matching bases. CDR1 is ENHRY and CDR2 is SYGVKD in the germline V gene. The CDR3 has 11 residues. Trimming stripped 5 bases from V and 7 bases from J, with 6 bases between. The CDR3 DNA follows: TGTGCCATCAGTCCAGGGAATGAGCAGTTCTTC. Protein sequence: CAISPGNEQFF.

This clone was counted between two and nine times. J is TRBJ2-7 and V is TRBV5-4; 10 bases are shared with TRBD2. The ends lost 2 bases at V and 7 bases at J; junction bases unmatched: 6. The CDR3 extends over 14 amino acids. Germline V CDR1 and CDR2: SGHNT, YYREEE (reference sequence). The CDR3 spells CASSFGTSDREQYF. The CDR3 bases are TGTGCCAGCAGCTTCGGGACTAGCGATAGGGAGCAGTACTTC.

This clone was seen many times. This chain uses TRBV5-4 with TRBJ2-7; 9 nucleotides match TRBD2. The J segment lost 3 bases and the V segment lost 4 bases, leaving 11 bases of the junction unmatched. The CDR3 loop spans 16 amino acids. The germline CDR1 and CDR2 sequences are SGHNT and YYREEE (reference sequence). CDR3: CASSEGWASGIYEQYF. CDR3 nucleotides: TGTGCCAGCAGCGAGGGCTGGGCTAGCGGGATCTACGAGCAGTACTTC. Supplemented by reference TRBV5-4 and TRBJ2-7, the full variable domain reads ETGVTQSPTHLIKTRGQQVTLRCSSQSGHNTVSWYQQALGQGPQFIFQYYREEENGRGNFPPRFSGLQFPNYSSELNVNALELDDSALYLCASSEGWASGIYEQYFGPGTRLTVT.

V gene TRBV5-1 combines with J gene TRBJ2-1; 10 positions agree with TRBD2. Germline V CDR1 and CDR2: SGHRS, YFSETQ. The CDR3 consists of 17 residues. V shed 6 bases and J 4 bases; nucleotides not matched to a gene: 13. In DNA form, the CDR3 reads TGCGCCAGCACCCCCCGGACTAGCGGAGAGGGATACAATGAGCAGTTCTTC. Protein sequence: CASTPRTSGEGYNEQFF.

The rearrangement links TRBV18 to TRBJ1-1; 9 nucleotides align to TRBD1. The V and J ends lost 0 bases and 4 bases, in that order; junction bases with no gene match: 3. In germline, CDR1 is KGHSH, CDR2 LQKENI. This CDR3 is 15 amino acids long. Here the CDR3 reads CASSPPDRGFTEAFF. CDR3 nucleotide sequence: TGTGCCAGCTCACCACCGGACAGGGGATTCACTGAAGCTTTCTTT.

The chain has TRBV4-3 and TRBJ2-1, with D maybe TRBD2 (6 bases). The CDR3 contains 14 residues. V gave up 1 base and J gave up 9 bases, with 13 bases separating them. Germline CDR1 and CDR2: LGHNA and YSLEER. The CDR3 DNA follows: TGCGCCAGCAGCCAAGGGAGAGTCGGGGGTGAGCAGTTCTTC. Amino acids: CASSQGRVGGEQFF.

This clone is medium-sized. This chain uses TRBV10-3 with TRBJ2-2; 8 bases match TRBD1. The CDR3 contains 12 residues. The trim removed 11 bases at V and 5 bases at J, leaving 4 bases unmatched. Germline V gene data show CDR1 as ENHRY and CDR2 as SYGVKD. CDR3 DNA sequence: TGTGCCGTCGACAGGGGAACCGGGGAGCTGTTTTTT. This sequence encodes CAVDRGTGELFF.

With respect to this clone: One end of the junction varies from germline; a read error may be responsible. The genes are TRBV7-7 and TRBJ2-1; 7 nucleotides match TRBD2. Germline loops: CDR1 SSHAT, CDR2 FNYEAQ (reference sequence). The CDR3 consists of 16 residues. DNA of the CDR3: TGTGCTAGCAGCGTCCGGAGCGGGATTCCCTACAATGAGCAGTTCTTC. As protein: CASSVRSGIPYNEQFF.